This T cell receptor beta chain was captured by sequencing in a study of T cell repertoires in cytomegalovirus infection. The germline V gene encodes CDR1 SGHRS and CDR2 YFSETQ. The CDR3 totals 18 residues. The V and J ends lost 1 base and 8 bases respectively, with 25 bases between them. TCRdb ran MiXCR on the reads and lists one entry per CDR3 protein. The sample yields about 400,000 distinct CDR3 sequences, less than 20% seen once. The source of this sequence is a human donor in good health (CMV status not recorded). Some clones in this sample may be carry-over from other donors' samples. The specimen was PBMCs. V gene TRBV5-1 combines with J gene TRBJ2-1, with D maybe TRBD1 (6 bases). The CDR3 loop reads CASSLPGTTGMRIDEQFF. As DNA, the CDR3 is TGCGCCAGCAGCTTGCCGGGGACAACCGGGATGAGAATCGATGAGCAGTTCTTC.